This T cell receptor (beta chain) was recorded in a study of cytomegalovirus exposure and HLA in healthy donors. Study-wide points: TCR beta chains numbering some 160 were designated cytomegalovirus-associated.

The germline V and J ends were trimmed by 3 bases and 8 bases, with 13 bases remaining between them. Germline V gene data show CDR1 as MGHRA and CDR2 as YSYEKL. CDR3 size: 14 residues. This clone was picked up one time. Its antigen is still unknown. Clones were sequenced by immunoSEQ multiplex PCR, and TCRdb holds only the in-frame ones, with some missing. The table has 50,000 to 70,000 clones, over 85% seen once; the top ten hold roughly 6.3%. The rearrangement uses TRBV4-1 and TRBJ1-4; D ambiguous. The source is a woman in her late teens or twenties in good health and CMV-seropositive. Sequencing was carried out using PBMCs. DNA for the CDR3: TGCGCCAGCAGCCAGGGCGCTAGCGCGGAAAAACTGTTTTTT. Protein product: CASSQGASAEKLFF.